This T cell receptor beta chain was captured by sequencing in a study of T-cell reconstitution after alpha-beta-depleted transplantation in children. Study-level results: Where alpha-beta T cells came from about two months after transplant was reportedly several hundred expanded graft clones.

The CDR3 covers 14 residues. With 1 base removed from V and 8 bases from J, the gap between germline ends came to 13 bases. Per the germline V gene, CDR1 is SGHTA and CDR2 is FQGNSA. Preparation of the TCRbeta library used unique molecular identifiers. A single record per CDR3 protein comes from TCRdb applying MiXCR to the PCR reads. The sample comprises more than 85,000 distinct CDR3 sequences, around 6.1% of which are singletons, and 5.5% to 6.5% rests with the top ten. This clonotype was detected ten times or more. Its antigen remains unknown. This TCR came from a female patient younger than 10 who had a stem cell transplant for Fanconi anemia, so the T cells may come from the graft donor. The sequenced sample was PBMCs, mostly from graft donor cells, obtained 60 days after TCRalphabeta/CD19-depleted stem cell transplant. The J gene is TRBJ2-3, the V gene TRBV7-2; tentatively, D is TRBD1 or TRBD2 (6 bases each). This chain's CDR3 is CASSLESQGGTQYF. CDR3 bases: TGTGCCAGCAGCTTAGAATCACAGGGAGGTACGCAGTATTTT. Based on the CDR3 plus reference TRBV7-2 and TRBJ2-3, the full variable domain is GAGVSQSPSNKVTEKGKDVELRCDPISGHTALYWYRQSLGQGLEFLIYFQGNSAPDKSGLPSDRFSAERTGGSVSTLTIQRTQQEDSAVYLCASSLESQGGTQYFGPGTRLTVL.